Shown below are 19 T cell receptor beta chains from a single sample sequenced in a study of T cell responses to AZD1222 COVID-19 vaccine (dated by TCRdb to the early 2020s). The time point label, as the study defines it: baseline before first vaccination. Libraries were constructed by the immunoSEQ multiplex PCR assay. Here the immuneACCESS table is served through TCRdb, limited to in-frame sequences with V and J called. Missing clones are a known gap in these copies; in checked studies unresolved V genes cover under half, and the rest lacks a known reason. In this sample the table shows 110,000 to 150,000 clones, approximately 85% of which occur a single time. The ten largest clonotypes hold 7.5% to 8.5% of the sample. The input for sequencing was peripheral blood, taken on day 0 of AZD1222 vaccination. Receptor source: an adult in good health.

The CDR3 nucleotides are TGTGCCAGCAGCTTAGCGGGGGGGAACGAAAAACTGTTTTTT. This gives the protein CASSLAGGNEKLFF. J is TRBJ1-4 and V is TRBV7-9, with D perhaps matching TRBD1 (5 bases). Germline-derived CDR1 and CDR2 are SEHNR and FQNEAQ (reference sequence). V lost 0 bases and J lost 8, with 10 bases in between. The CDR3 contains 14 residues. Full variable domain (remainder filled in from reference TRBV7-9 and TRBJ1-4): DTGVSQNPRHKITKRGQNVTFRCDPISEHNRLYWYRQTLGQGPEFLTYFQNEAQLEKSRLLSDRFSAERPKGSFSTLEIQRTEQGDSAMYLCASSLAGGNEKLFFGSGTQLSVL.

The V call is TRBV6-1, the J call TRBJ1-5; D is possibly TRBD1 (6 bases). Trimming took 7 bases from V and 2 from J, leaving 15 bases between them. The V gene's germline CDR1 is MNHNS and CDR2 SASEGT. The CDR3 has 15 amino acids. The CDR3 spells CASNQGMYGNQPQHF. In DNA form, the CDR3 reads TGTGCCAGCAATCAGGGGATGTATGGCAATCAGCCCCAGCATTTT.

This CDR3 reads CASSLRDRALNEQFF. As DNA, the CDR3 is TGTGCCAGCAGCCTCCGGGACAGGGCGTTGAATGAGCAGTTCTTC. The V and J genes are TRBV11-2 and TRBJ2-1; 9 bases are a match to TRBD1. Germline assignment: CDR1 SGHAT and CDR2 FQNNGV. The V gene end was trimmed by 5 bases and the J gene end by 7 bases; junction bases not matched to a gene: 9. The CDR3 length is 15 residues.

J is TRBJ2-2 and V is TRBV6-2 or TRBV6-3; 8 bases fit TRBD1. Germline lookup yields CDR1 MNHEY and CDR2 SVGEGT. The length of the CDR3 is 13 residues. Trimming cost V 6 bases and J 6 bases; bases outside gene matches: 3. The CDR3 region has the DNA TGTGCCAGCAGATACAGGGGGGCCGGGGAGCTGTTTTTT. As protein: CASRYRGAGELFF.

The chain has TRBV3-1 (or the pseudogene TRBV3-2) and TRBJ2-3, with TRBD2 matching over 8 bases. The CDR3 covers 15 residues. The ends lost 4 bases at V and 11 bases at J; junction bases unmatched: 14. Germline V gene lookup returns CDR1 LGHDT and CDR2 YNNKEL (reference sequence). As DNA, the CDR3 is TGTGCCAGCAGCCTTAATCCGGGACTAGGGACTGTGCAGTATTTT. Amino acid sequence: CASSLNPGLGTVQYF.

This chain links TRBV7-9 with TRBJ2-1; D not certain. This CDR3 has 16 amino acids. Trimming removed 0 bases at V and 1 base at J, with 10 bases between. Germline V CDR1 and CDR2: SEHNR, FQNEAQ (reference sequence). CDR3 bases: TGTGCCAGCAGCTTAGCGGTCCTAGGTTCCTACAATGAGCAGTTCTTC. It encodes CASSLAVLGSYNEQFF.

The genes are TRBV15 and TRBJ2-5; TRBD2 matches at 10 bases. The CDR3 is 15 amino acids. J lost 7 bases, V lost 3 bases, and 8 bases had no gene match. CDR1 is LNHNV, CDR2 YYDKDF, per germline (reference sequence). CDR3 in DNA: TGTGCCACCAGCAGCGGACTAGCGGAGGAATGGACCCAGTACTTC. Its translation: CATSSGLAEEWTQYF.

The chain combines TRBV3-1 (or the pseudogene TRBV3-2) with TRBJ2-7, with TRBD1 as a possible D gene (5 bases). This CDR3 comprises 15 residues. The germline V and J ends were trimmed by 1 base and 2 bases, with 12 bases remaining between them. The germline CDR1 and CDR2 sequences are LGHDT and YNNKEL (reference sequence). CDR3 region: CASSQGPDSTYEQYF. Written as DNA, the CDR3 is TGTGCCAGCAGCCAAGGTCCCGACAGTACCTACGAGCAGTACTTC.

This sequence joins TRBV27 and TRBJ1-6; 7 bases map to TRBD1. This CDR3 has 15 amino acids. Trimming took 6 bases from V and 7 from J; bases not matched to a gene: 9. CDR1 is MNHEY and CDR2 is SMNVEV in the germline V gene (reference sequence). This CDR3 is CASRIEDRPNSPLHF. DNA of the CDR3: TGTGCCAGCAGAATAGAGGACAGGCCCAATTCACCCCTCCACTTT.

The V gene is TRBV5-1, the J gene TRBJ2-3; TRBD2 agrees at 8 bases. Unmatched junction bases numbered 5, after V lost 3 bases and J lost 2 bases. The CDR3 runs 15 residues. Germline V gene data show CDR1 as SGHRS and CDR2 as YFSETQ. The DNA for the CDR3 is TGCGCCAGCAGCTCCATCGGGGGGGACACAGATACGCAGTATTTT. Its translation is CASSSIGGDTDTQYF.

CDR3 region: CASSAGQGNREQYF. CDR3 nucleotides: TGTGCCAGCAGTGCCGGACAGGGAAACCGCGAGCAGTACTTC. The chain joins TRBV2 to TRBJ2-7; 8 bases are shared with TRBD1. V was clipped by 4 bases and J by 6 bases; unmatched bases: 8. The CDR3 length is 14 residues. CDR1 is SNHLY and CDR2 is FYNNEI in the germline V gene.

This sequence joins TRBV28 and TRBJ1-5, with D uncertain. Trimming stripped 5 bases from V and 6 bases from J, with 5 bases between. This CDR3 has 11 amino acids. Per the germline V gene, CDR1 is MDHEN and CDR2 is SYDVKM. CDR3 protein: CASSASQPQHF. CDR3 sequence (DNA): TGTGCCAGCAGTGCCAGTCAGCCCCAGCATTTT. Combining the CDR3 with reference TRBV28 and TRBJ1-5 gives the whole variable domain DVKVTQSSRYLVKRTGEKVFLECVQDMDHENMFWYRQDPGLGLRLIYFSYDVKMKEKGDIPEGYSVSREKKERFSLILESASTNQTSMYLCASSASQPQHFGDGTRLSIL.

This clone appeared once. The V and J genes are TRBV18 and TRBJ1-2, with 8 bases that match TRBD1. Trimming cost V 6 bases and J 0 bases; bases outside gene matches: 6. CDR3 length equals 15 residues. CDR1 and CDR2 (germline): KGHSH, LQKENI. The CDR3, as DNA: TGTGCCAGCTCGCAGGGACAGGCAGCTAACTATGGCTACACCTTC. It specifies CASSQGQAANYGYTF.

The genes are TRBV5-6 and TRBJ2-1, with 7 bases fitting TRBD2. CDR1 is SGHDT and CDR2 is YYEEEE in the germline V gene. The CDR3 extends over 15 amino acids. V shed 2 bases and J 2 bases; nucleotides not matched to a gene: 4. The CDR3 nucleotides read TGTGCCAGCAGCTTACCCGGGACTACCTACAATGAGCAGTTCTTC. This gives the protein CASSLPGTTYNEQFF.

The chain couples TRBV27 to TRBJ1-5, with no clear D. The CDR3 is 13 residues long. Looked up from germline, CDR1 is MNHEY and CDR2 is SMNVEV (reference sequence). V shed 5 bases and J shed 6 bases, with 11 bases lying between them. Here the CDR3 DNA reads TGTGCCAGCAGTCTCATTGGTGGTCAGCCCCAGCATTTT. Protein sequence: CASSLIGGQPQHF.

The chain is built from TRBV11-1 and TRBJ2-5; possibly TRBD2 for D (5 bases). The ends were cut back, 2 bases at V and 5 bases at J, with 9 bases in the middle. Germline lookup yields CDR1 SGHAT and CDR2 FQDESV (reference sequence). The CDR3 runs 13 residues. CDR3 sequence reads: CASSLRGWETQYF. CDR3 sequence (DNA): TGTGCCAGCAGCTTACGCGGGTGGGAGACCCAGTACTTC.

The CDR3 bases are TGTGCCAGCAGTCCCCTGGGGGGCAATTCACCCCTCCACTTT. Translation: CASSPLGGNSPLHF. J is TRBJ1-6 and V is TRBV4-2, with D possibly matching TRBD1 (6 bases). From germline, CDR1 is LGHNA and CDR2 YNFKEQ. Trimming cost V 6 bases and J 7 bases, with 13 bases left between them. CDR3 size: 14 residues.

The chain links TRBV2 to TRBJ1-1; 9 bases align to TRBD1. This CDR3 comprises 13 residues. The trim removed 10 bases at V and 2 bases at J, leaving 5 bases unmatched. Germline V gene lookup returns CDR1 SNHLY and CDR2 FYNNEI. For the CDR3, the DNA is TGTGCCACCGTGGACAGGGGCAACACTGAAGCTTTCTTT. Its translation: CATVDRGNTEAFF.

The chain uses TRBV3-1 (or the pseudogene TRBV3-2) and TRBJ1-6; D may be TRBD1 (6 bases). Deletions cut 1 base from V and 9 bases from J, with 16 bases between. This CDR3 has 16 amino acids. CDR1 and CDR2 (germline): LGHDT, YNNKEL (reference sequence). The CDR3 nucleotides read TGTGCCAGCAGCCAAGTCTTCAGGCAGGGGTGTTCACCCCTCCACTTT. This encodes CASSQVFRQGCSPLHF.